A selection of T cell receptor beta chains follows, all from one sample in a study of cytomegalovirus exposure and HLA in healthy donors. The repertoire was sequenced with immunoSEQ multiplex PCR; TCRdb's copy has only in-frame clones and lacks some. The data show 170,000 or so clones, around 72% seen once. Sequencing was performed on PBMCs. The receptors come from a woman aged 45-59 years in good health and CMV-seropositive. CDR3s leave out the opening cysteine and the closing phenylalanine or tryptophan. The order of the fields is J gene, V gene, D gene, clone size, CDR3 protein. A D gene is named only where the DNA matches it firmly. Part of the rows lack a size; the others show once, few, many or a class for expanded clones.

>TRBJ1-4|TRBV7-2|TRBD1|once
ASGRDSEKLF
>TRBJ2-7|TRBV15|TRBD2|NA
ATSRGREAPYEQY
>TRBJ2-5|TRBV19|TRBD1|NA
ASRDRGGGETQY
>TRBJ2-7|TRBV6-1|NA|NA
ASSARGQTPYEQY
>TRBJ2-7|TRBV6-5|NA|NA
ASSVGTGAYEQY
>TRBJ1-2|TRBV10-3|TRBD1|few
AIRLDRVYGYT
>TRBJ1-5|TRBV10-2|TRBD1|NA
ASSAARDRSIWGNQPQH
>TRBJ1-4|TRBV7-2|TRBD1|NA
ASSPGQGFSNEKLF
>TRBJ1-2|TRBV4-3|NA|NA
ASSQERGRGYT
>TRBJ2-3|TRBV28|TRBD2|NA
AHKGTGGADTQY
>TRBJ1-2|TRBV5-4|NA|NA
ASSPRGEGYGYT
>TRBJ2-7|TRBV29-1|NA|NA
SVEAGSYEQY
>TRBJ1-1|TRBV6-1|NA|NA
ASSDLLTV
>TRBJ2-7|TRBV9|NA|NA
ASSRDTEGEQY
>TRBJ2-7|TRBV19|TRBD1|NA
ASSLGQPYEQY
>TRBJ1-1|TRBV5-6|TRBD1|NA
ASSLMGQVATEAF
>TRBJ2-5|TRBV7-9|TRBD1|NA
ASSRGQGETQY